These 10 T cell receptor beta chains were all obtained from the same sample, sequenced in a study of blood T cell repertoires in COVID-19. Data came from immunoSEQ multiplex PCR; TCRdb stores just in-frame clones and leaves some out. Of over 200,000 clones listed, over 70% are singletons. The sequenced material came from peripheral blood. The receptors here all came from an elderly man with acute or convalescent COVID-19.

This clone appeared a single time. The chain carries TRBV7-9 and TRBJ1-6; D unresolved. Trimming pared 3 bases from V and 0 bases from J, leaving 9 bases between. Germline CDR1 reads SEHNR; CDR2 reads FQNEAQ (reference sequence). This CDR3 comprises 16 residues. CDR3 loop: CASSFQAASYNSPLHF. The CDR3 bases are TGTGCCAGCAGCTTTCAGGCCGCCTCCTATAATTCACCCCTCCACTTT. The full variable domain, completed using reference TRBV7-9 and TRBJ1-6, is DTGVSQNPRHKITKRGQNVTFRCDPISEHNRLYWYRQTLGQGPEFLTYFQNEAQLEKSRLLSDRFSAERPKGSFSTLEIQRTEQGDSAMYLCASSFQAASYNSPLHFGNGTRLTVT.

The V and J genes are TRBV6-5 and TRBJ2-2, with D possibly being TRBD2 (5 bases). Per germline, CDR1 MNHEY and CDR2 SVGAGI. V was pared by 11 bases and J by 0 bases, with 13 bases between. This CDR3 contains 14 residues. The DNA for the CDR3 is TGTGCCTCCCGGAGGACTTCGAACACCGGGGAGCTGTTTTTT. Its protein product is CASRRTSNTGELFF.

The CDR3 spells CATKLRAIGGTEAFF. The CDR3 DNA sequence: TGTGCCACCAAACTCCGGGCCATTGGCGGGACTGAAGCTTTCTTT. The V call is TRBV19, the J call TRBJ1-1; D is unresolved. CDR3 length equals 15 residues. The germline V and J ends were trimmed by 10 bases and 5 bases, with 23 bases remaining between them. Germline CDR1 is LNHDA and CDR2 is SQIVND (reference sequence).

The CDR3 DNA reads TGTGCCAGCAGCCCGACAGGGGGCGTGGAGACCCAGTACTTC. Protein: CASSPTGGVETQYF. The chain combines TRBV7-9 with TRBJ2-5; 10 bases agree with TRBD1. The V gene end was trimmed by 5 bases and the J gene end by 5 bases; junction bases not matched to a gene: 5. Germline V gene lookup returns CDR1 SEHNR and CDR2 FQNEAQ (reference sequence). This CDR3 is built from 14 residues.

The V and J genes are TRBV28 and TRBJ2-5; 8 positions agree with TRBD1. After removal of 6 bases from V and 3 bases from J, the junction contained 6 bases not matched to a gene. Germline-derived CDR1 and CDR2 are MDHEN and SYDVKM. This CDR3 is 14 amino acids long. DNA of the CDR3: TGTGCCAGCAGCAGGGACAGGCGTAAAGAGACCCAGTACTTC. Its translation: CASSRDRRKETQYF. The entire variable domain, with the rest obtained from reference TRBV28 and TRBJ2-5, is as follows: DVKVTQSSRYLVKRTGEKVFLECVQDMDHENMFWYRQDPGLGLRLIYFSYDVKMKEKGDIPEGYSVSREKKERFSLILESASTNQTSMYLCASSRDRRKETQYFGPGTRLLVL.

This clone occurred a few times. This chain connects TRBV2 to TRBJ1-5, with 7 nucleotides matching TRBD1. Trimming at V came to 8 bases and at J to 3 bases, leaving 4 bases not matched to a gene. Germline V gives CDR1 SNHLY, CDR2 FYNNEI. This CDR3 spans 13 amino acids. As DNA, the CDR3 is TGTGCCAGCGGGACAGACATCAATCAGCCCCAGCATTTT. This codes for CASGTDINQPQHF.

This sequence joins TRBV7-8 and TRBJ1-1; D is unresolved. The CDR3 runs 14 residues. The V end was cut by 5 bases, the J end by 1 base, with 11 bases between. CDR1 and CDR2 from the germline V gene are SGHVS and FQNEAQ. The CDR3 sequence: CASSPPRGNTEAFF. The DNA of the CDR3 is TGTGCCAGCAGCCCCCCCCGGGGGAACACTGAAGCTTTCTTT.

V gene TRBV21-1 combines with J gene TRBJ2-5; the D call TRBD2 from the table was never checked on the DNA. TRBV21-1 is listed as a pseudogene. The CDR3 loop spans 19 amino acids. CDR3 loop: CASSKEEKRGRGIKETQYF. DNA of the CDR3: TGTGCCAGCAGCAAAGAGGAAAAAAGGGGACGCGGGATTAAAGAGACCCAGTACTTC.

This chain uses TRBV6-2 or TRBV6-3 with TRBJ2-7; TRBD2 is a possible D gene (5 bases). V was pared by 3 bases and J by 3 bases, with 15 bases between. Germline-derived CDR1 and CDR2 are MNHEY and SVGEGT. CDR3 length: 15 amino acids. The CDR3 DNA reads TGTGCCAGCAGTTATTCCGATCGGGGTAGCTACGAGCAGTACTTC. Translated: CASSYSDRGSYEQYF.

The V call is TRBV9, the J call TRBJ2-2, with a tentative D call TRBD1 (6 bases). V lost 4 bases to trimming and J lost 8 bases, with 21 bases between them. The CDR3 extends over 16 amino acids. Germline V CDR1 and CDR2: SGDLS, YYNGEE. CDR3 amino acids: CASSNTIDRLRGELFF. The CDR3 nucleotides are TGTGCCAGCAGCAACACAATAGACAGGTTAAGGGGGGAGCTGTTTTTT.